Below, one T cell receptor beta chain is given with its context. This record belongs to a study of shared clonotypes between healthy human individuals. Looking at the study overall: The study drew on a couple of women and a few men aged 18 to 49 as donors.

The CDR3 runs to 15 residues. CDR1 is MNHEY, CDR2 SMNVEV, per germline (reference sequence). With 6 bases clipped from V and 5 bases from J, the junction kept 12 bases outside the gene matches. The DNA input per sorted-subset replicate PCR was 200 to 250 ng, corresponding to 32,000 or so T cell genomes. TCRdb's copy holds only in-frame clones and misses some; the assay was immunoSEQ multiplex PCR. The sample includes around 600,000 clones, more than 95% of them seen just once. Naive CD8 cells lacked CD45RO and underwent positive selection for CCR7, leaving out terminally differentiated effector memory CD45RA+ cells.

The source is a man aged 30 to 45 in good health. The V gene is TRBV27, the J gene TRBJ2-5; 7 nucleotides match TRBD1. The sample consisted of naive CD8+ T cells sorted from blood. Here the CDR3 reads CASRPTRGYWETQYF. The CDR3 DNA is TGTGCCAGCAGACCCACCAGGGGGTATTGGGAGACCCAGTACTTC.